Below, 16 T cell receptor beta chains from the same sample are listed, as sequenced in a study of radiation and T cells in renal cell carcinoma. Data came from immunoSEQ multiplex PCR; TCRdb stores just in-frame clones and leaves some out. The sample lists 100,000 to 150,000 clones, around 81% occurring once. The time point denotes: blood 2 weeks post-SBRT. Treatment denoted: 15 Gy SBRT to primary tumor, nephrectomy 4 weeks later. Sequences were derived from blood, sampled from a patient whose treatment included radiotherapy and nephrectomy. The receptors derive from a man aged 45-65 years with renal cell carcinoma.

This clone has a single count. The V gene is TRBV7-2, the J gene TRBJ1-6; D may be TRBD1 (5 bases). The germline CDR1 and CDR2 sequences are SGHTA and FQGNSA. The CDR3 sequence is 15 residues long. V lost 1 base to trimming and J lost 7 bases, with 11 bases between them. The CDR3: CASSLVAGQNSPLHF. The CDR3 DNA is TGTGCCAGCAGCTTAGTGGCAGGGCAGAATTCACCCCTCCACTTT.

This clone occurred a few times. V and J are TRBV4-3 and TRBJ1-6; a weak D match, TRBD1 (6 bases). V was shortened by 0 bases and J by 12 bases, with 6 bases between the two germline ends. The CDR3 covers 12 residues. From germline, CDR1 is LGHNA and CDR2 YSLEER. The CDR3 reads CASSQEGGPLHF. DNA of the CDR3: TGCGCCAGCAGCCAAGAAGGGGGACCCCTCCACTTT.

The chain has TRBV11-3 and TRBJ2-1; 8 bases align to TRBD2. The ends lost 5 bases at V and 0 bases at J; junction bases unmatched: 9. Germline CDR1 and CDR2: SGHNT and YENEEA. The CDR3 has 17 residues. CDR3 bases: TGTGCCAGCAGCCCAGGGGATAGCGGGAACTCCTACAATGAGCAGTTCTTC. Amino acids: CASSPGDSGNSYNEQFF.

The genes are TRBV6-1 and TRBJ1-6; D is ambiguous. V lost 7 bases to trimming and J lost 3 bases, with 7 bases between them. CDR1 and CDR2 from the germline V gene are MNHNS and SASEGT. The CDR3 sequence is 13 residues long. The CDR3 here is CASKRFYNSPLHF. The CDR3 nucleotides are TGTGCCAGCAAGCGGTTCTATAATTCACCCCTCCACTTT.

This clone showed up just a few times. This chain joins TRBV19 and TRBJ1-2, with D unresolved. The CDR3 loop spans 12 amino acids. Germline loops: CDR1 LNHDA, CDR2 SQIVND (reference sequence). The V end lost 4 bases, the J end lost 7 bases, and 10 bases lay between the germline ends. Here the CDR3 reads CASSTESSGYTF. The CDR3 DNA reads TGTGCCAGTAGTACGGAGTCGTCTGGCTACACCTTC.

CDR3 sequence: CASSLEGRLNTGELFF. The CDR3 coding sequence is TGTGCCAGCAGCTTAGAGGGGCGCCTGAACACCGGGGAGCTGTTTTTT. The chain uses TRBV7-6 and TRBJ2-2; a weak D match, TRBD1 (5 bases). The CDR3 length is 16 residues. Trimming left V 1 base short and J 1 base short, with 10 bases between. Germline-derived CDR1 and CDR2 are SGHVS and FNYEAQ. The full variable domain, completed using reference TRBV7-6 and TRBJ2-2, is GAGVSQSPRYKVTKRGQDVALRCDPISGHVSLYWYRQALGQGPEFLTYFNYEAQQDKSGLPNDRFSAERPEGSISTLTIQRTEQRDSAMYRCASSLEGRLNTGELFFGEGSRLTVL.

V and J are TRBV19 and TRBJ2-2; D remains ambiguous. The CDR3 has 12 amino acids. The germline gives CDR1 LNHDA, CDR2 SQIVND (reference sequence). V was cut by 4 bases and J by 6 bases, with 6 bases left in between. The CDR3 coding sequence is TGTGCCAGTAGTACGGGCCCCGGGGAGCTGTTTTTT. Its protein product is CASSTGPGELFF.

The rearrangement uses TRBV7-2 and TRBJ2-7; D is unresolved. The CDR3 sequence is 13 residues long. The V and J ends lost 0 bases and 3 bases respectively, with 6 bases between them. The V gene's germline CDR1 is SGHTA and CDR2 FQGNSA. The CDR3 DNA reads as TGTGCCAGCAGCTTAGCAGTTTTCTACGAGCAGTACTTC. The encoded protein is CASSLAVFYEQYF.

The J gene is TRBJ2-2, the V gene TRBV7-9, with D unclear. The CDR3 loop spans 13 amino acids. The germline CDR1 and CDR2 sequences are SEHNR and FQNEAQ (reference sequence). Trimming stripped 2 bases from V and 6 bases from J, with 7 bases between. The CDR3: CASSLLSAGELFF. The CDR3 DNA is TGTGCCAGCAGCTTATTGTCTGCCGGGGAGCTGTTTTTT.

The rearrangement uses TRBV5-1 and TRBJ1-3; D perhaps matches TRBD1 (6 bases). V dropped 1 base and J dropped 4 bases, with 12 bases sitting between them. The germline V gene has CDR1 SGHRS and CDR2 YFSETQ. The CDR3 runs to 15 residues. CDR3 sequence: CASSLFSGAGNTIYF. The CDR3 nucleotides are TGCGCCAGCAGCTTGTTCTCAGGGGCAGGAAACACCATATATTTT.

This clone has a handful of counts. The chain uses TRBV13 and TRBJ1-5, with a tentative D call TRBD1 (5 bases). Germline CDR1 and CDR2: PRHDT and FYEKMQ (reference sequence). The CDR3 spans 15 residues. V was clipped by 0 bases and J by 6 bases, with 12 bases between them. CDR3 nucleotide sequence: TGTGCCAGCAGCTTAGGAGCCCAGGGAGGTCAGCCCCAGCATTTT. Protein sequence: CASSLGAQGGQPQHF. Supplemented by reference TRBV13 and TRBJ1-5, the full variable domain reads AAGVIQSPRHLIKEKRETATLKCYPIPRHDTVYWYQQGPGQDPQFLISFYEKMQSDKGSIPDRFSAQQFSDYHSELNMSSLELGDSALYFCASSLGAQGGQPQHFGDGTRLSIL.

V gene TRBV7-9 combines with J gene TRBJ2-3; 7 bases map to TRBD2. From germline, CDR1 is SEHNR and CDR2 FQNEAQ (reference sequence). After removal of 4 bases from V and 2 bases from J, the junction contained 6 bases not matched to a gene. The CDR3 length is 15 residues. The CDR3 nucleotides are TGTGCCAGCAGCTCGGGACTACAACTCACAGATACGCAGTATTTT. This codes for CASSSGLQLTDTQYF.

The chain carries TRBV19 and TRBJ2-7; D is perhaps TRBD1 (6 bases). CDR3 length: 13 amino acids. Germline V gene lookup returns CDR1 LNHDA and CDR2 SQIVND (reference sequence). The V end was cut by 5 bases, the J end by 7 bases, with 15 bases between. The CDR3 bases are TGTGCCAGTAGTTCCCACCTAGGGACAGAGCAGTACTTC. Translated, it gives CASSSHLGTEQYF.

V usage is TRBV19 and J usage is TRBJ2-7; 11 nucleotides line up with TRBD2. J lost 2 bases, V lost 5 bases, and 11 bases had no gene match. CDR1 LNHDA and CDR2 SQIVND come from the germline V gene (reference sequence). The CDR3 length is 17 residues. CDR3 sequence (DNA): TGTGCCAGTAGTGCCCGACTAGCGGGGTCCGAAACCTACGAGCAGTACTTC. The encoded protein is CASSARLAGSETYEQYF.

The chain combines TRBV6-1 with TRBJ2-5, with TRBD1 as a possible D gene (6 bases). CDR1 is MNHNS, CDR2 SASEGT, per germline. V was pared by 6 bases and J by 5 bases, with 7 bases between. The CDR3 is made up of 11 amino acids. CDR3 in DNA: TGTGCCAGCAGCACAGGGGAGACCCAGTACTTC. It encodes CASSTGETQYF.

This clone was recorded once. The chain links TRBV19 to TRBJ1-2, with a tentative D call TRBD1 (6 bases). Germline CDR1 reads LNHDA; CDR2 reads SQIVND (reference sequence). The CDR3 spans 14 residues. Trimming removed 3 bases at V and 4 bases at J, with 12 bases between. CDR3 bases: TGTGCCAGTAGTATCGCCGGACAGTTCTATGGCTACACCTTC. This gives the protein CASSIAGQFYGYTF.